What follows are 32 T cell receptor beta chains derived from one specimen sequenced in a study of blood T cell repertoires in COVID-19. Only in-frame clones appear in the TCRdb table, and some are missing; sequencing was by immunoSEQ multiplex PCR. The sample contains some 100,000 clones, about three quarters of which appear only once. The source material was peripheral blood. The receptor source for this set is a man aged 70-80 years with acute or convalescent COVID-19.

This chain uses TRBV5-4 with TRBJ2-7; a weak D match, TRBD2 (5 bases). V lost 0 bases and J 1 base, leaving 11 bases between the germline ends. CDR3 length equals 15 residues. Germline loops: CDR1 SGHNT, CDR2 YYREEE (reference sequence). CDR3 in amino acids: CASSLDSSGSYEQYF. DNA of the CDR3: TGTGCCAGCAGCTTGGATTCTTCGGGGTCCTACGAGCAGTACTTC.

J is TRBJ2-7 and V is TRBV7-9; 7 nucleotides agree with TRBD1. This CDR3 contains 13 residues. From germline, CDR1 is SEHNR and CDR2 FQNEAQ (reference sequence). V was pared by 3 bases and J by 7 bases, with 6 bases of the junction left unmatched. CDR3 nucleotides: TGTGCCAGCAGCTTCCCAGACAGGGATGAGCAGTACTTC. The encoded protein is CASSFPDRDEQYF.

This chain connects TRBV6-6 to TRBJ2-7; weak D call: TRBD1 (6 bases). The CDR3 loop spans 15 amino acids. In germline, CDR1 is MNHNY, CDR2 SVGAGI (reference sequence). Trimming removed 3 bases at V and 0 bases at J, with 12 bases between. The CDR3 nucleotides read TGTGCCAGCAGTTATTCAGGGGTGAGCTCCTACGAGCAGTACTTC. Residues: CASSYSGVSSYEQYF.

The chain couples TRBV7-2 to TRBJ1-3; D is possibly TRBD1 (6 bases). CDR3 length equals 16 residues. Trimming left V 2 bases short and J 0 bases short, with 11 bases between. Germline-derived CDR1 and CDR2 are SGHTA and FQGNSA. The CDR3 DNA follows: TGTGCCAGCAGCTTATGGCCAGGGGACTCTGGAAACACCATATATTTT. Translating it yields CASSLWPGDSGNTIYF.

The chain couples TRBV7-2 to TRBJ1-2, with TRBD1 matching over 9 bases. Germline values: CDR1 SGHTA, CDR2 FQGNSA. There are 14 residues in the CDR3. The junction had 7 bases not matched to a gene; V was cut back by 6 bases and J by 5 bases. The CDR3 sequence is CASRNTGTGYGYTF. The CDR3 DNA reads as TGTGCCAGCAGGAATACCGGGACAGGGTATGGCTACACCTTC.

The rearrangement uses TRBV5-1 and TRBJ2-6; a possible D gene is TRBD2 (7 bases). Germline-derived CDR1 and CDR2 are SGHRS and YFSETQ. This CDR3 has 15 amino acids. The V end lost 3 bases, the J end lost 8 bases, and 15 bases lay between the germline ends. The CDR3 DNA reads TGCGCCAGCAGCTCGCGGGGGCTAGGAACCAACGTCCTGACTTTC. Amino acids: CASSSRGLGTNVLTF.

This chain uses TRBV10-3 with TRBJ1-6; unclear D gene. V was trimmed by 4 bases and J by 8 bases, leaving 15 bases between them. The CDR3 covers 15 residues. The germline V gene has CDR1 ENHRY and CDR2 SYGVKD. This CDR3 is CAISGGITQDSPLHF. Here the CDR3 DNA reads TGTGCCATCAGTGGCGGGATTACCCAGGATTCACCCCTCCACTTT.

This CDR3 is CASSHRGRLGKNIQYF. The DNA of the CDR3 is TGTGCCAGCAGCCACAGGGGGAGATTGGGCAAAAACATTCAGTACTTC. This chain joins TRBV5-8 and TRBJ2-4; the match to TRBD1 covers 8 bases. V was clipped by 4 bases and J by 3 bases; unmatched bases: 9. Germline V gene data show CDR1 as SGHTS and CDR2 as YDEGEE. The CDR3 loop spans 16 amino acids.

V and J are TRBV7-6 and TRBJ2-2; D is unresolved. Trimming took off 3 bases at V and 1 base at J, with 12 bases between the two ends. This CDR3 has 16 amino acids. CDR1 and CDR2 (germline): SGHVS, FNYEAQ. CDR3 sequence (DNA): TGTGCCAGCAGCTTGAGTCCTACCGTGAACACCGGGGAGCTGTTTTTT. It codes for CASSLSPTVNTGELFF.

This chain links TRBV7-9 with TRBJ1-5; 8 bases map to TRBD1. Germline CDR1 and CDR2: SEHNR and FQNEAQ (reference sequence). V trimming: 6 bases; J trimming: 4 bases; junction bases outside the gene matches: 2. This CDR3 region has 13 residues. For the CDR3, the DNA is TGTGCCAGCAGTAGACAGGGGAATCAGCCCCAGCATTTT. Residues: CASSRQGNQPQHF.

In its sample, this clone was seen a few times. The J gene is TRBJ2-7, the V gene TRBV28; 9 positions agree with TRBD1. Trimming removed 3 bases from V and 5 bases from J; junction bases left unmatched: 5. Germline CDR1 and CDR2: MDHEN and SYDVKM. This CDR3 is 14 amino acids long. The CDR3: CASSFRDRDHEQYF. DNA of the CDR3: TGTGCCAGCAGTTTTCGGGACAGGGACCACGAGCAGTACTTC.

This chain joins TRBV28 and TRBJ2-3; possibly TRBD1 for D (5 bases). Per the germline V gene, CDR1 is MDHEN and CDR2 is SYDVKM. This CDR3 is 13 amino acids long. The V and J ends lost 5 bases and 4 bases respectively, with 10 bases between them. The CDR3 DNA reads as TGTGCCAGCAGTCCCTACAGGTCAGATACGCAGTATTTT. It is translated as CASSPYRSDTQYF.

The rearrangement links TRBV27 to TRBJ1-4, with D perhaps TRBD1 (5 bases). The CDR3 has 14 residues. In germline, CDR1 is MNHEY, CDR2 SMNVEV (reference sequence). Trimming left V 7 bases short and J 0 bases short, with 9 bases between. CDR3 sequence reads: CASKGLSTNEKLFF. The CDR3, as DNA: TGTGCCAGCAAGGGGCTATCAACTAATGAAAAACTGTTTTTT. Using reference TRBV27 and TRBJ1-4 for the parts outside the CDR3, the full variable domain is EAQVTQNPRYLITVTGKKLTVTCSQNMNHEYMSWYRQDPGLGLRQIYYSMNVEVTDKGDVPEGYKVSRKEKRNFPLILESPSPNQTSLYFCASKGLSTNEKLFFGSGTQLSVL.

This chain joins TRBV7-6 and TRBJ1-4; 9 nucleotides align to TRBD1. The CDR3 spans 19 residues. V lost 4 bases to trimming and J lost 8 bases; unmatched junction nucleotides: 20. CDR1 is SGHVS, CDR2 FNYEAQ, per germline. CDR3 bases: TGTGCCAGCAGCTACTTAGCGTTTACAGGGGGCACGGTTTGGGAAAAACTGTTTTTT. It encodes CASSYLAFTGGTVWEKLFF.

CDR3 nucleotide sequence: TGTGCCAGCAGCGGAGCGGGGGCCCCGGGGACCGGGGAGCTGTTTTTT. Its protein product is CASSGAGAPGTGELFF. This chain links TRBV11-3 with TRBJ2-2; 8 bases line up with TRBD2. The V gene's germline CDR1 is SGHNT and CDR2 YENEEA. V dropped 5 bases and J dropped 5; count of bases not matched to a gene: 10. The CDR3 extends over 16 amino acids.

The rearrangement uses TRBV7-9 and TRBJ2-3; 8 bases agree with TRBD1. The V and J ends lost 5 bases and 3 bases, in that order; junction bases with no gene match: 7. This CDR3 contains 15 residues. CDR1 and CDR2 (germline): SEHNR, FQNEAQ (reference sequence). Here the CDR3 reads CASSLGQGGTDTQYF. For the CDR3, the DNA is TGTGCCAGCAGCCTCGGACAGGGAGGAACAGATACGCAGTATTTT.

The chain is built from TRBV15 and TRBJ1-5; D is unresolved. The germline V and J ends were trimmed by 0 bases and 0 bases, with 18 bases remaining between them. Germline V gene data show CDR1 as LNHNV and CDR2 as YYDKDF (reference sequence). The CDR3 has 19 amino acids. CDR3 sequence reads: CATSRDSAVKDYSNQPQHF. CDR3 nucleotide sequence: TGTGCCACCAGCAGAGATAGTGCGGTGAAGGATTATAGCAATCAGCCCCAGCATTTT.

The V and J genes are TRBV6-5 and TRBJ2-7; TRBD2 might be the D (5 bases). Deletions cut 8 bases from V and 3 bases from J, with 11 bases between. The CDR3 extends over 12 amino acids. Germline assignment: CDR1 MNHEY and CDR2 SVGAGI. The CDR3 DNA reads as TGTGCCAGCGGAAGACTAAGCTACGAGCAGTACTTC. Protein: CASGRLSYEQYF.

The rearrangement joins TRBV3-1 (or the pseudogene TRBV3-2) to TRBJ2-7; D unclear. CDR3 length: 15 amino acids. V lost 6 bases and J lost 0, with 15 bases in between. Looked up from germline, CDR1 is LGHDT and CDR2 is YNNKEL (reference sequence). The CDR3 sequence is CASRTPQAHSYEQYF. In DNA form, the CDR3 reads TGTGCCAGCAGAACCCCGCAGGCCCACTCCTACGAGCAGTACTTC.

The J gene is TRBJ1-4, the V gene TRBV5-1; TRBD1 aligns across 7 bases. V shed 4 bases and J 3 bases; nucleotides not matched to a gene: 3. CDR3 size: 14 residues. Germline CDR1 reads SGHRS; CDR2 reads YFSETQ. CDR3 sequence reads: CASSIQGANEKLFF. CDR3 DNA: TGCGCCAGCAGCATTCAGGGGGCTAATGAAAAACTGTTTTTT. The full variable domain, its missing parts supplied by reference TRBV5-1 and TRBJ1-4, is KAGVTQTPRYLIKTRGQQVTLSCSPISGHRSVSWYQQTPGQGLQFLFEYFSETQRNKGNFPGRFSGRQFSNSRSEMNVSTLELGDSALYLCASSIQGANEKLFFGSGTQLSVL.

This chain uses TRBV7-9 with TRBJ1-1; 7 bases map to TRBD1. Trimming took 7 bases from V and 6 from J; bases not matched to a gene: 8. This CDR3 is 13 amino acids long. The V gene's germline CDR1 is SEHNR and CDR2 FQNEAQ (reference sequence). CDR3 in DNA: TGTGCCAGCAACATCAGGGGGGTCCCTGAAGCTTTCTTT. This sequence encodes CASNIRGVPEAFF.

CDR3 loop: CASSAGQGLGTEAFF. CDR3 DNA sequence: TGTGCCAGCAGCGCGGGACAGGGACTCGGCACTGAAGCTTTCTTT. The J gene is TRBJ1-1, the V gene TRBV9, with TRBD1 matching over 9 bases. This CDR3 contains 15 residues. Germline CDR1 reads SGDLS; CDR2 reads YYNGEE. With 3 bases clipped from V and 4 bases from J, the junction kept 7 bases outside the gene matches.

This chain connects TRBV28 to TRBJ2-1; TRBD2 is a possible D gene (6 bases). The V and J ends lost 5 bases and 0 bases respectively, with 8 bases between them. CDR1 is MDHEN, CDR2 SYDVKM, per germline. The CDR3 extends over 14 amino acids. This chain's CDR3 is CASSLSGSYNEQFF. CDR3 DNA sequence: TGTGCCAGCAGTCTTAGCGGCTCCTACAATGAGCAGTTCTTC.

The chain has TRBV19 and TRBJ1-5, with 10 positions matching TRBD1. The CDR3 runs to 16 residues. Trimming cost V 1 base and J 1 base; bases outside gene matches: 1. From germline, CDR1 is LNHDA and CDR2 SQIVND (reference sequence). CDR3: CASSIGDRGSNQPQHF. CDR3 bases: TGTGCCAGTAGTATAGGGGACAGGGGAAGCAATCAGCCCCAGCATTTT.

The chain couples TRBV7-9 to TRBJ2-3; TRBD2 aligns across 10 bases. The germline V gene encodes CDR1 SEHNR and CDR2 FQNEAQ (reference sequence). The CDR3 runs 16 residues. Unmatched junction bases numbered 7, after V lost 2 bases and J lost 5 bases. The CDR3 DNA follows: TGTGCCAGCAGCTTACCCCCTAGCGGGAGTGGAGATACGCAGTATTTT. Translation: CASSLPPSGSGDTQYF.

The chain is built from TRBV11-2 and TRBJ2-1, with D perhaps TRBD2 (5 bases). The CDR3 contains 15 residues. V was shortened by 0 bases and J by 4 bases, with 10 bases between the two germline ends. CDR1 SGHAT and CDR2 FQNNGV come from the germline V gene. The CDR3 nucleotides are TGTGCCAGCAGCTTAGAAGCGGAGTTTTACAATGAGCAGTTCTTC. Its protein product is CASSLEAEFYNEQFF.

This rearrangement joins TRBV15 to TRBJ2-1, with 7 bases fitting TRBD2. The CDR3 contains 14 residues. Germline values: CDR1 LNHNV, CDR2 YYDKDF (reference sequence). The trim removed 3 bases at V and 7 bases at J, leaving 6 bases unmatched. The CDR3 protein is CATSSPAGGNEQFF. CDR3 nucleotide sequence: TGTGCCACCAGCAGTCCCGCCGGGGGGAATGAGCAGTTCTTC.

The chain employs TRBV4-2 and TRBJ1-4; D may be TRBD1 (5 bases). The V end was cut by 1 base, the J end by 2 bases, with 8 bases between. Germline V CDR1 and CDR2: LGHNA, YNFKEQ. This CDR3 has 15 amino acids. The CDR3 sequence: CASSQVGGTNEKLFF. DNA for the CDR3: TGTGCCAGCAGCCAAGTGGGGGGGACTAATGAAAAACTGTTTTTT.

The V call is TRBV9, the J call TRBJ1-2, with 11 bases that match TRBD1. This CDR3 comprises 18 residues. CDR1 and CDR2 from the germline V gene are SGDLS and YYNGEE. V trimming: 0 bases; J trimming: 7 bases; junction bases outside the gene matches: 14. CDR3 sequence: CASSVEGAMRTGGRGYTF. The CDR3 DNA is TGTGCCAGCAGCGTAGAAGGGGCAATGAGGACAGGGGGCCGTGGCTACACCTTC.

The V and J genes are TRBV27 and TRBJ2-1; TRBD2 aligns across 16 bases. The V gene's germline CDR1 is MNHEY and CDR2 SMNVEV (reference sequence). CDR3 length: 21 residues. V was clipped by 2 bases and J by 9 bases; unmatched bases: 19. CDR3 nucleotide sequence: TGTGCCAGCAGTTTAAGGAAACCGGGACTAGCGGGAGGGCCCCTTCAGGGTGAGCAGTTCTTC. Protein: CASSLRKPGLAGGPLQGEQFF.

This chain connects TRBV18 to TRBJ1-1; TRBD1 aligns across 11 bases. After removal of 4 bases from V and 8 bases from J, the junction contained 6 bases not matched to a gene. CDR1 and CDR2 from the germline V gene are KGHSH and LQKENI. This CDR3 region has 14 residues. The CDR3 region is CASSLGQGDREAFF. The CDR3 DNA reads TGTGCCAGCTCACTGGGACAGGGGGACCGGGAAGCTTTCTTT.

The chain carries TRBV7-2 and TRBJ2-1, with D maybe TRBD1 (6 bases). The CDR3 has 13 residues. The V and J ends lost 5 bases and 7 bases respectively, with 12 bases between them. Germline CDR1 and CDR2: SGHTA and FQGNSA. The CDR3 sequence is CASSLGTGNEQFF. The CDR3 DNA reads as TGTGCCAGCAGCCTAGGAACAGGGAATGAGCAGTTCTTC.